These T cell receptor beta chains were read from a single sample in a study of OX40 agonist ivuxolimab in advanced cancers. Data came from immunoSEQ multiplex PCR; TCRdb stores just in-frame clones and leaves some out. The top ten clones hold 1.2% to 1.5% of a sample with tens of thousands of clones, about 76% of them seen once. The sample consisted of CD4+ or CD8+ T cells sorted from blood, taken in a trial of the OX40 agonist ivuxolimab. The receptors come from an adult with an advanced solid tumor such as melanoma, head and neck, liver or kidney cancer. The CDR3 runs from the conserved cysteine through the conserved F or W. D genes are given only for firm matches. For some rows the clone size is stated as once, few or many, or as a class when expanded; others skip it.

TRBV11-2,NA,NA,TRBJ2-2,CASSFITSFGGELFF,TGTGCCAGCAGCTTTATTACTTCCTTCGGGGGGGAGCTGTTTTTT
TRBV4-3,NA,medium-sized,TRBJ1-2,CASSQDLGREDGYTF,TGCGCCAGCAGCCAAGATCTCGGCAGGGAGGATGGCTACACCTTC
TRBV6-5,NA,NA,TRBJ2-2,CASSRDEELFF,TGTGCCAGCAGCAGGGATGAGGAGCTGTTTTTT
TRBV4-1,NA,NA,TRBJ1-1,CASSQEGRAGTEAFF,TGCGCCAGCAGCCAAGAGGGCAGGGCTGGCACTGAAGCTTTCTTT
TRBV11-2,NA,NA,TRBJ2-7,CASSLERQNLYEQYF,TGTGCCAGCAGCTTAGAGCGACAGAACCTCTACGAGCAGTACTTC
TRBV7-9,NA,NA,TRBJ1-2,CASIQGRSGYGYTF,TGTGCCAGCATTCAGGGCCGATCAGGGTATGGCTACACCTTC
TRBV4-2,NA,NA,TRBJ2-1,CASRTQDEQFF,TGTGCCAGCAGGACACAAGATGAGCAGTTCTTC
TRBV15,NA,NA,TRBJ2-2,CATGENTGELFF,TGTGCCACCGGAGAAAACACCGGGGAGCTGTTTTTT
TRBV21-1,NA,NA,TRBJ2-1,CASSKTSRLAGEENEQFF,TGTGCCAGCAGCAAAACCTCCCGACTAGCGGGAGAAGAGAATGAGCAGTTCTTC
TRBV5-1,NA,once,TRBJ2-1,CASSPEVGTYNEQFF,TGCGCCAGCAGCCCGGAGGTGGGTACATACAATGAGCAGTTCTTC
TRBV19,NA,once,TRBJ2-7,CASSKDRFYEQYF,TGTGCCAGTAGTAAAGACAGGTTCTACGAGCAGTACTTC
TRBV2,NA,few,TRBJ1-6,CASNLDSPLHF,TGTGCCAGCAATCTAGATTCACCCCTCCACTTT
TRBV19,TRBD1,NA,TRBJ2-2,CASSSGGYTGELFF,TGTGCCAGTAGTTCAGGGGGCTACACCGGGGAGCTGTTTTTT
TRBV2,TRBD1,once,TRBJ2-7,CASSESGGMPYEQYF,TGTGCCAGCAGTGAATCAGGGGGAATGCCCTACGAGCAGTACTTC
TRBV14,NA,NA,TRBJ1-4,CASSQEWGDEKLFF,TGTGCCAGCAGCCAAGAATGGGGGGATGAAAAACTGTTTTTT
TRBV4-2,TRBD1,NA,TRBJ2-2,CASSLRDREAGELFF,TGTGCCAGCAGCCTCCGGGACAGGGAGGCCGGGGAGCTGTTTTTT
TRBV7-2,NA,NA,TRBJ2-3,CASSLKGQGGTDTQYF,TGTGCCAGCAGCTTAAAGGGGCAGGGTGGAACAGATACGCAGTATTTT
TRBV7-2,NA,NA,TRBJ1-5,CASSLGRYSNQPQHF,TGTGCCAGCAGCTTAGGCAGGTATAGCAATCAGCCCCAGCATTTT
TRBV29-1,TRBD1,NA,TRBJ2-3,CSAGQGLTDTQYF,TGCAGCGCCGGACAGGGCCTCACAGATACGCAGTATTTT
TRBV19,NA,NA,TRBJ2-5,CATRGEGVETQYF,TGTGCCACGCGGGGTGAAGGAGTAGAGACCCAGTACTTC
TRBV28,NA,NA,TRBJ2-7,CASILQGGYEQYF,TGTGCCAGCATCCTACAGGGTGGCTACGAGCAGTACTTC
TRBV19,NA,NA,TRBJ2-5,CASTPGNRAETQYF,TGTGCCAGTACCCCAGGTAACAGGGCGGAGACCCAGTACTTC
TRBV27,NA,NA,TRBJ2-7,CASSFKGLSLYEQYF,TGTGCCAGCAGTTTTAAAGGCTTGTCATTGTACGAGCAGTACTTC
TRBV5-1,NA,NA,TRBJ2-1,CASNQDTYNEQFF,TGCGCCAGCAACCAGGACACCTACAATGAGCAGTTCTTC
TRBV2,TRBD2,NA,TRBJ2-3,CASNGGGTDTQYF,TGTGCCAGCAATGGGGGGGGCACAGATACGCAGTATTTT
TRBV2,NA,NA,TRBJ2-7,CASSVDRGEQYF,TGTGCCAGCAGTGTGGACAGAGGCGAGCAGTACTTC
TRBV7-2,TRBD2,NA,TRBJ2-3,CASSRLGLAGGVSTDTQYF,TGTGCCAGCAGCCGACTAGGCCTAGCGGGGGGGGTAAGCACAGATACGCAGTATTTT
TRBV5-1,NA,NA,TRBJ2-7,CASSLDGGEQYF,TGCGCCAGCAGCTTGGATGGGGGCGAGCAGTACTTC
TRBV7-2,NA,NA,TRBJ1-6,CASSFRGGNSPLHF,TGTGCCAGCAGCTTCAGGGGAGGTAATTCACCCCTCCACTTT
TRBV7-2,NA,NA,TRBJ1-1,CASSPRPNTEAFF,TGTGCCAGCAGCCCACGGCCGAACACTGAAGCTTTCTTT
TRBV5-1,TRBD1,NA,TRBJ2-3,CASSLTGGAPDTQYF,TGCGCCAGCAGCTTAACAGGGGGCGCCCCTGATACGCAGTATTTT
TRBV18,NA,NA,TRBJ2-3,CASSPPTDTQYF,TGTGCCAGCTCACCACCGACAGATACGCAGTATTTT
TRBV5-1,TRBD2,NA,TRBJ2-7,CASSLALGLAGVEQYF,TGCGCCAGCAGCTTGGCACTGGGACTAGCGGGAGTCGAGCAGTACTTC
TRBV7-2,TRBD2,NA,TRBJ2-1,CASSATSGTYNEQFF,TGTGCCAGCAGCGCCACTAGCGGAACCTACAATGAGCAGTTCTTC
TRBV5-1,TRBD1,NA,TRBJ2-2,CASSPLGTVNTGELFF,TGCGCCAGCAGCCCGCTAGGGACAGTTAACACCGGGGAGCTGTTTTTT
TRBV6-5,NA,NA,TRBJ1-1,CASSYGRVGAEAFF,TGTGCCAGCAGTTACGGCAGGGTGGGCGCTGAAGCTTTCTTT
TRBV6-1,NA,NA,TRBJ1-5,CASSMPPVRDQPQHF,TGTGCCAGCAGCATGCCTCCGGTGAGAGATCAGCCCCAGCATTTT
TRBV5-8,NA,NA,TRBJ1-2,CASSLLNHYGYTF,TGTGCCAGCAGCTTGCTGAACCACTATGGCTACACCTTC
TRBV28,NA,NA,TRBJ2-7,CASSGPGVNEQYF,TGTGCCAGCAGTGGACCAGGGGTGAACGAGCAGTACTTC
TRBV5-1,NA,NA,TRBJ1-2,CASSLRGRVDNYGYTF,TGCGCCAGCAGCTTGCGCGGCAGGGTAGATAACTATGGCTACACCTTC
TRBV28,NA,NA,TRBJ1-2,CASSRLAFPYGYTF,TGTGCCAGCAGCAGATTGGCCTTTCCCTATGGCTACACCTTC
TRBV7-2,NA,NA,TRBJ1-5,CASSLALDNPQHF,TGTGCCAGCAGCTTAGCGCTGGATAATCCCCAGCATTTT
TRBV5-1,TRBD2,NA,TRBJ2-3,CASSLGLAGGYTDTQYF,TGCGCCAGCAGCTTGGGTCTAGCGGGGGGCTACACAGATACGCAGTATTTT
TRBV7-8,TRBD2,NA,TRBJ2-3,CASSPNLAASTDTQYF,TGTGCCAGCAGCCCTAATCTAGCGGCTAGCACAGATACGCAGTATTTT
TRBV27,TRBD2,NA,TRBJ2-2,CASSLSGGGLTGELFF,TGTGCCAGCAGTTTATCCGGGGGGGGATTGACCGGGGAGCTGTTTTTT
TRBV10-3,TRBD1,once,TRBJ2-1,CAISEGVQGGDEQFF,TGTGCCATCAGTGAGGGGGTACAGGGGGGCGATGAGCAGTTCTTC
TRBV9,NA,NA,TRBJ2-7,CASSGGIGYEQYF,TGTGCCAGCTCAGGCGGGATTGGCTACGAGCAGTACTTC
TRBV7-2,TRBD2,NA,TRBJ2-7,CASSLRGGQGEQYF,TGTGCCAGCAGCTTACGGGGGGGGCAAGGCGAGCAGTACTTC
TRBV10-3,NA,once,TRBJ1-2,CAISGRVEYGYTF,TGTGCCATCAGTGGCAGGGTTGAGTATGGCTACACCTTC
TRBV30,NA,NA,TRBJ1-6,CAWSRGLSPSSYNSPLHF,TGTGCCTGGAGTCGGGGACTGTCCCCGAGCTCCTATAATTCACCCCTCCACTTT
TRBV7-2,TRBD2,NA,TRBJ2-2,CASSWSGGTNTGELFF,TGTGCCAGCAGCTGGAGCGGGGGGACGAACACCGGGGAGCTGTTTTTT
TRBV6-5,TRBD2,NA,TRBJ2-1,CASRPSGRAYNEQFF,TGTGCCAGCAGGCCTAGCGGGAGGGCCTACAATGAGCAGTTCTTC
TRBV11-3,TRBD1,NA,TRBJ2-7,CASSLERRDRVYEQYF,TGTGCCAGCAGCTTAGAGCGTCGGGACAGAGTCTACGAGCAGTACTTC
TRBV7-9,TRBD2,NA,TRBJ2-4,CASSSGRGLAGVSHIQYF,TGTGCCAGCAGCTCCGGCCGGGGACTAGCGGGAGTATCTCACATTCAGTACTTC